This section outlines one TCR beta chain sequence together with its context. The germline gives CDR1 SGHVS, CDR2 FQNEAQ. The CDR3 length is 18 residues. V was clipped by 0 bases and J by 3 bases; unmatched bases: 6. Amplified regions were TCR beta CDR3 sequences from RNA transcripts. Using the HTBI primer set, a first-round RT-PCR was run on the TCR CDR3. TCRdb called the multiplex PCR reads again in MiXCR, with one record for every CDR3 protein. The sample has approximately 490,000 distinct CDR3 sequences, about 20% seen once; the top ten hold about half. This specimen comes from a study of T cells in Graves' hyperthyroidism and ophthalmopathy. Clinical symptoms, serum thyroxine, TRAb, thyroid ultrasound and orbital computed tomography informed diagnoses.

Sequenced input: blood. The TCR originated in a woman between 70 and 85 years old with Graves' ophthalmopathy. The genes are TRBV7-8 and TRBJ1-3; 12 bases align to TRBD1. The CDR3 DNA is TGTGCCAGCAGCTTAGCTGGGACAGGGGGCGCGAATGGAAACACCATATATTTT. This codes for CASSLAGTGGANGNTIYF.